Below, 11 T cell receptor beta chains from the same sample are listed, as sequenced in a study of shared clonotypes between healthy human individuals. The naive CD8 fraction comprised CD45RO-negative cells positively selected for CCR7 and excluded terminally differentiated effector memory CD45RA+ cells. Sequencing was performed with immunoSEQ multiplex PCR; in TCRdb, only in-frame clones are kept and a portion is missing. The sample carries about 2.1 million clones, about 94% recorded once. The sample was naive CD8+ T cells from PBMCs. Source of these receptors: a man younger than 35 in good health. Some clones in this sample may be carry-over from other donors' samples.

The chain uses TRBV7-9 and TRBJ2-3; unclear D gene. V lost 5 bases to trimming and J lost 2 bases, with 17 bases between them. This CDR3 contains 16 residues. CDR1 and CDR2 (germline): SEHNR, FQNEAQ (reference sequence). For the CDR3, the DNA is TGTGCCAGCAGCCCTGTCGTCGGTCGTAACACAGATACGCAGTATTTT. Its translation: CASSPVVGRNTDTQYF. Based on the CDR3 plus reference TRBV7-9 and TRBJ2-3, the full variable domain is DTGVSQNPRHKITKRGQNVTFRCDPISEHNRLYWYRQTLGQGPEFLTYFQNEAQLEKSRLLSDRFSAERPKGSFSTLEIQRTEQGDSAMYLCASSPVVGRNTDTQYFGPGTRLTVL.

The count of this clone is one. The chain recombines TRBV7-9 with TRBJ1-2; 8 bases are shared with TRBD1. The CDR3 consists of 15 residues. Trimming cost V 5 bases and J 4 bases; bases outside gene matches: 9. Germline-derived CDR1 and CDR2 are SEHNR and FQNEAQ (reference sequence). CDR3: CASSPQGEFGYGYTF. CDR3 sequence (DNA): TGTGCCAGCAGCCCACAGGGGGAATTTGGCTATGGCTACACCTTC.

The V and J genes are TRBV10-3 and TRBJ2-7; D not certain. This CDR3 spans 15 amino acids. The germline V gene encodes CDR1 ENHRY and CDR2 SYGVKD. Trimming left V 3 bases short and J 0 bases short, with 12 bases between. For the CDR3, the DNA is TGTGCCATCAGTGATGAGGCCCCGGACTCCTACGAGCAGTACTTC. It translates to CAISDEAPDSYEQYF.

The CDR3 DNA reads as TGTGCTAGTGGTTTGGGTGACAGGGGGTACGAGCAGTACTTC. This encodes CASGLGDRGYEQYF. The rearrangement joins TRBV12-5 to TRBJ2-7; 9 bases map to TRBD1. Germline CDR1 and CDR2: LGHNT and FRNRAP. The CDR3 consists of 14 residues. Losses at the gene ends were 1 base for V and 4 bases for J; bases not matched to a gene: 2.

CDR3 loop: CASRPSGASYEQYF. CDR3 nucleotides: TGTGCCAGCAGACCTAGCGGGGCCAGCTACGAGCAGTACTTC. The rearrangement uses TRBV6-1 and TRBJ2-7, with 9 bases aligning to TRBD2. Germline CDR1 reads MNHNS; CDR2 reads SASEGT. The V and J ends lost 6 bases and 3 bases, in that order; junction bases with no gene match: 6. The CDR3 sequence is 14 residues long.

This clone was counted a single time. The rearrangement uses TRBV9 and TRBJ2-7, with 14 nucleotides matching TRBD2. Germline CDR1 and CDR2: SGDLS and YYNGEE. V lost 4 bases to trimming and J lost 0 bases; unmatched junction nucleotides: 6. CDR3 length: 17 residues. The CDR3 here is CASSSGLAGGSSYEQYF. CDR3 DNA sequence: TGTGCCAGCAGCTCAGGACTAGCGGGAGGTAGCTCCTACGAGCAGTACTTC.

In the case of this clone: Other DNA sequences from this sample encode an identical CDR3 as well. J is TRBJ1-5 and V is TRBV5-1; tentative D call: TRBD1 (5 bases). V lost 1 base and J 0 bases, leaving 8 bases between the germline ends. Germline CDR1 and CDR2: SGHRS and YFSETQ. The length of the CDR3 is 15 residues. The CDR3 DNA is TGCGCCAGCAGCTTGTGGGGGAATAGCAATCAGCCCCAGCATTTT. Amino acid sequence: CASSLWGNSNQPQHF.

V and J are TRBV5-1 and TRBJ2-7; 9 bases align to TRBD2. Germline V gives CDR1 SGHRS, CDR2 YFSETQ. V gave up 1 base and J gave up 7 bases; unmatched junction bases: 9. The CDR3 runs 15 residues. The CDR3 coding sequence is TGCGCCAGCAGCTTGAGTGGACTAGCGATGGAAGAGCAGTACTTC. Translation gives CASSLSGLAMEEQYF.

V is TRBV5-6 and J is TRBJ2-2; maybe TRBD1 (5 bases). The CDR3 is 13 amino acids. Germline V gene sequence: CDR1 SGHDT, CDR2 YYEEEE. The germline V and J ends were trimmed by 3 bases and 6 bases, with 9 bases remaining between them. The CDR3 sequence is CASSYLTAGELFF. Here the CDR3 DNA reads TGTGCCAGCAGCTACTTGACAGCCGGGGAGCTGTTTTTT.

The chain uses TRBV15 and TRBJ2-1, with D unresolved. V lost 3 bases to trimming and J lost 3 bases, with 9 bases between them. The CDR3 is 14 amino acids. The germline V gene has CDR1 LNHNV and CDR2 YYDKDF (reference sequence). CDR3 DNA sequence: TGTGCCACCAGCAGCCCGACTTACTACAATGAGCAGTTCTTC. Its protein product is CATSSPTYYNEQFF. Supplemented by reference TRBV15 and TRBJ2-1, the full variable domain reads DAMVIQNPRYQVTQFGKPVTLSCSQTLNHNVMYWYQQKSSQAPKLLFHYYDKDFNNEADTPDNFQSRRPNTSFCFLDIRSPGLGDTAMYLCATSSPTYYNEQFFGPGTRLTVL.

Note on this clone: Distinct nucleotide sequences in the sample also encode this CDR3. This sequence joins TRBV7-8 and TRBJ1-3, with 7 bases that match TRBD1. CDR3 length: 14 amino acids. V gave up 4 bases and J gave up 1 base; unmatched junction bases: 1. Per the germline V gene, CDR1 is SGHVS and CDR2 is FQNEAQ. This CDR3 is CASSSDRSGNTIYF. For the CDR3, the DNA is TGTGCCAGCAGCTCGGACAGGTCTGGAAACACCATATATTTT.